The 28 T cell receptor beta chains presented below share a single source sample, sequenced in a study of cytomegalovirus exposure and HLA in healthy donors. Sequencing used immunoSEQ multiplex PCR; TCRdb keeps in-frame clones, though not all of them. The table lists approximately 230,000 clones, roughly 87% of them singletons. The sample consisted of PBMCs. The source of these receptors is a man aged 18 to 29 in good health and CMV-seropositive.

This chain uses TRBV5-6 with TRBJ2-5; 11 nucleotides agree with TRBD1. CDR3 length: 14 residues. With V trimmed by 7 bases and J by 4 bases, 6 bases remained unmatched. The germline CDR1 and CDR2 sequences are SGHDT and YYEEEE. As DNA, the CDR3 is TGTGCCAGCGGGACAGGGGGATTTGTAGAGACCCAGTACTTC. This translates into CASGTGGFVETQYF.

The chain employs TRBV2 and TRBJ2-2; D is uncertain. The V end lost 2 bases, the J end lost 3 bases, and 10 bases lay between the germline ends. CDR3 length: 15 residues. Germline V gives CDR1 SNHLY, CDR2 FYNNEI. The CDR3 sequence is CASSESRTYTGELFF. The CDR3 DNA reads as TGTGCCAGCAGTGAATCAAGGACCTACACCGGGGAGCTGTTTTTT.

This clone was observed a single time. The CDR3 coding sequence is TGCAGCGCCGGGGACGGAATGAACTATGGCTACACCTTC. It codes for CSAGDGMNYGYTF. This chain links TRBV29-1 with TRBJ1-2; weak D call: TRBD1 (5 bases). This CDR3 spans 13 amino acids. V lost 7 bases, J lost 2 bases, and 14 bases lay in between. Germline V CDR1 and CDR2: SQVTM, ANQGSEA.

The chain uses TRBV28 and TRBJ1-1; D unclear. CDR1 and CDR2 from the germline V gene are MDHEN and SYDVKM. This CDR3 contains 13 residues. Trimming stripped 2 bases from V and 6 bases from J, with 10 bases between. CDR3 region: CASSLHVNPEAFF. CDR3 DNA: TGTGCCAGCAGTTTACATGTTAACCCTGAAGCTTTCTTT.

This chain connects TRBV5-1 to TRBJ2-1; D not certain. Deletions cut 2 bases from V and 5 bases from J, with 2 bases between. This CDR3 contains 11 residues. The V gene's germline CDR1 is SGHRS and CDR2 YFSETQ. This chain's CDR3 is CASSFNNEQFF. The CDR3 region has the DNA TGCGCCAGCAGCTTTAACAATGAGCAGTTCTTC.

This chain joins TRBV11-2 and TRBJ2-6; possibly TRBD1 for D (6 bases). V lost 4 bases and J lost 0, with 10 bases in between. The CDR3 runs 16 residues. Per the germline V gene, CDR1 is SGHAT and CDR2 is FQNNGV. CDR3 sequence (DNA): TGTGCCAGCAGCTCCCTCAGGGGCTCTGGGGCCAACGTCCTGACTTTC. This gives the protein CASSSLRGSGANVLTF.

In this sample, this clone turned up once. This chain links TRBV28 with TRBJ2-5; D possibly uses TRBD1 or TRBD2 (5 bases each). Germline V gene lookup returns CDR1 MDHEN and CDR2 SYDVKM. The CDR3 length is 15 residues. V shed 6 bases and J shed 4 bases, with 18 bases lying between them. The CDR3 loop is CASRPPGPGTETQYF. CDR3 coding DNA: TGTGCCAGCAGACCGCCGGGACCCGGTACAGAGACCCAGTACTTC.

This clone showed up many times. This chain links TRBV30 with TRBJ2-5; TRBD2 might be the D (5 bases). V shed 1 base and J shed 5 bases, with 14 bases lying between them. The CDR3 runs to 14 residues. CDR1 and CDR2 from the germline V gene are GTSNPN and SVGIG (reference sequence). The CDR3 bases are TGTGCCTGGAGTGGAGGAAGGGAGTGGGAGACCCAGTACTTC. As protein: CAWSGGREWETQYF. Drawing the rest from reference TRBV30 and TRBJ2-5, the complete variable domain is SQTIHQWPATLVQPVGSPLSLECTVEGTSNPNLYWYRQAAGRGLQLLFYSVGIGQISSEVPQNLSASRPQDRQFILSSKKLLLSDSGFYLCAWSGGREWETQYFGPGTRLLVL.

The chain couples TRBV2 to TRBJ1-2, with 9 bases lining up with TRBD1. The germline V gene has CDR1 SNHLY and CDR2 FYNNEI. The CDR3 sequence is 13 residues long. V dropped 6 bases and J dropped 2; count of bases not matched to a gene: 1. The DNA for the CDR3 is TGTGCCAGCAGACAGGGGGCGAACTATGGCTACACCTTC. Translated: CASRQGANYGYTF.

The chain combines TRBV7-8 with TRBJ1-4; 7 positions agree with TRBD1. Unmatched junction bases numbered 9, after V lost 0 bases and J lost 8 bases. From germline, CDR1 is SGHVS and CDR2 FQNEAQ. The CDR3 consists of 16 residues. The CDR3 here is CASSLALGGATEKLFF. As DNA, the CDR3 is TGTGCCAGCAGCTTAGCGTTAGGGGGCGCGACAGAAAAACTGTTTTTT.

A few counts support this clone. The V gene is TRBV25-1, the J gene TRBJ1-1; D gene unclear. The CDR3 loop spans 12 amino acids. Trimming removed 6 bases at V and 0 bases at J, with 5 bases between. Per germline, CDR1 MGHDK and CDR2 SYGVNS. In nucleotides, the CDR3 is TGTGCCAGCAGGACGGTGAACACTGAAGCTTTCTTT. Translating it yields CASRTVNTEAFF.

The CDR3 DNA follows: TGTGCCAGTAGTCCCCGACAGTATAGCAATCAGCCCCAGCATTTT. This gives the protein CASSPRQYSNQPQHF. This chain joins TRBV19 and TRBJ1-5; possible D gene TRBD1, 5 bases. V dropped 5 bases and J dropped 0 bases, with 11 bases sitting between them. This CDR3 has 15 amino acids. The germline V gene has CDR1 LNHDA and CDR2 SQIVND (reference sequence).

This chain joins TRBV14 and TRBJ1-4; D is uncertain. Germline V CDR1 and CDR2: SGHDN, FVKESK. With 1 base removed from V and 8 bases from J, the gap between germline ends came to 5 bases. The CDR3 runs 12 residues. For the CDR3, the DNA is TGTGCCAGCAGCCAAGTCGGGGAAAAACTGTTTTTT. Protein: CASSQVGEKLFF.

V usage is TRBV27 and J usage is TRBJ2-3; D gene unclear. V lost 4 bases to trimming and J lost 0 bases, with 5 bases between them. Germline CDR1 and CDR2: MNHEY and SMNVEV (reference sequence). The CDR3 length is 13 residues. As DNA, the CDR3 is TGTGCCAGCAGTTCCGGGAGCACAGATACGCAGTATTTT. Amino acid sequence: CASSSGSTDTQYF.

The chain employs TRBV6-5 and TRBJ2-3; TRBD2 matches at 7 bases. The CDR3 covers 15 residues. Trimming at V came to 6 bases and at J to 0 bases, leaving 6 bases not matched to a gene. Germline lookup yields CDR1 MNHEY and CDR2 SVGAGI. The CDR3 spells CASSLSGTSTDTQYF. CDR3 in DNA: TGTGCCAGCAGCCTCAGCGGGACTAGCACAGATACGCAGTATTTT.

The rearrangement joins TRBV5-1 to TRBJ1-1; weak D call: TRBD1 (5 bases). In germline, CDR1 is SGHRS, CDR2 YFSETQ. The CDR3 has 14 amino acids. V lost 2 bases, J lost 5 bases, and 13 bases lay in between. The CDR3 spells CASSFVEGDTEAFF. The CDR3 DNA reads TGCGCCAGCAGCTTCGTAGAAGGGGATACTGAAGCTTTCTTT.

This clone was recorded a few times. The V call is TRBV5-1, the J call TRBJ1-2, with D perhaps TRBD1 (5 bases). With 3 bases removed from V and 4 bases from J, the gap between germline ends came to 16 bases. Germline V lookup: CDR1 SGHRS, CDR2 YFSETQ. The CDR3 runs 15 residues. CDR3 sequence (DNA): TGCGCCAGCAGCTATGGAGGGGCAGGCGGCTATGGCTACACCTTC. This encodes CASSYGGAGGYGYTF.

The chain uses TRBV4-3 and TRBJ1-2, with no clear D. Germline assignment: CDR1 LGHNA and CDR2 YSLEER. The CDR3 has 14 amino acids. The V end lost 0 bases, the J end lost 8 bases, and 13 bases lay between the germline ends. CDR3: CASSQDLRVRGYTF. In DNA, the CDR3 is TGCGCCAGCAGCCAAGATTTGAGAGTACGGGGCTACACCTTC.

The chain uses TRBV5-1 and TRBJ1-1; TRBD1 is a possible D gene (6 bases). V was clipped by 1 base and J by 5 bases, with 9 bases between them. The CDR3 consists of 13 residues. Germline assignment: CDR1 SGHRS and CDR2 YFSETQ. CDR3 residues: CASSLTGRTEAFF. CDR3 in DNA: TGCGCCAGCAGCTTGACAGGGCGAACTGAAGCTTTCTTT.

The rearrangement joins TRBV27 to TRBJ2-7, with a possible D match to TRBD1 (6 bases). There are 17 residues in the CDR3. Trimming took off 5 bases at V and 0 bases at J, with 20 bases between the two ends. The V gene's germline CDR1 is MNHEY and CDR2 SMNVEV (reference sequence). CDR3 protein: CASSGGHGQIFSYEQYF. CDR3 nucleotides: TGTGCCAGCAGTGGGGGACATGGACAGATTTTCTCCTACGAGCAGTACTTC.

This clone was observed a few times. V and J are TRBV18 and TRBJ1-2, with 9 bases aligning to TRBD1. Germline V gene sequence: CDR1 KGHSH, CDR2 LQKENI. V trimming: 2 bases; J trimming: 8 bases; junction bases outside the gene matches: 6. The CDR3 covers 14 residues. The CDR3 DNA reads TGTGCCAGCTCACCAGGACAGGGGAAGGGAGGCTACACCTTC. Its protein is CASSPGQGKGGYTF.

The chain links TRBV4-2 to TRBJ1-2; no firm D call. The V and J ends lost 0 bases and 5 bases respectively, with 10 bases between them. The CDR3 contains 14 residues. The germline V gene encodes CDR1 LGHNA and CDR2 YNFKEQ. The CDR3 DNA follows: TGTGCCAGCAGCCAAGATCAAGCGCCTTATGGCTACACCTTC. Amino acids: CASSQDQAPYGYTF.

This clone was found once. The chain recombines TRBV19 with TRBJ2-7, with D tentatively TRBD1 (6 bases). Germline V lookup: CDR1 LNHDA, CDR2 SQIVND (reference sequence). CDR3 length equals 14 residues. Trimming left V 5 bases short and J 0 bases short, with 11 bases between. The CDR3 region is CASSGGHPSYEQYF. CDR3 DNA sequence: TGTGCCAGTAGTGGGGGACACCCCTCCTACGAGCAGTACTTC.

The rearrangement joins TRBV6-1 to TRBJ2-3; no clear D. CDR3 length: 15 residues. Germline CDR1 and CDR2: MNHNS and SASEGT. Between the trimmed V and J ends, which lost 2 bases and 3 bases, there was a span of 12 bases. This CDR3 is CASSESWAKTDTQYF. The CDR3 region has the DNA TGTGCCAGCAGTGAATCTTGGGCTAAAACAGATACGCAGTATTTT.

This chain joins TRBV29-1 and TRBJ2-1; 13 bases agree with TRBD2. The CDR3 totals 19 residues. With V trimmed by 8 bases and J by 9 bases, 25 bases remained unmatched. Germline values: CDR1 SQVTM, CDR2 ANQGSEA. CDR3 sequence (DNA): TGCAGCCACCGACATTCCGGGACTAGCGGGATAAAATTTAAGGGTGAGCAGTTCTTC. Translated, it gives CSHRHSGTSGIKFKGEQFF.

The J gene is TRBJ2-7, the V gene TRBV5-6; no clear D gene. CDR1 SGHDT and CDR2 YYEEEE come from the germline V gene. This CDR3 has 13 amino acids. V lost 4 bases and J 3 bases, leaving 11 bases between the germline ends. The CDR3 sequence is CASSLGKGYEQYF. The CDR3 nucleotides read TGTGCCAGCAGCCTTGGTAAGGGCTACGAGCAGTACTTC.

V is TRBV28 and J is TRBJ2-7, with 7 nucleotides matching TRBD1. The germline V gene has CDR1 MDHEN and CDR2 SYDVKM. V gave up 2 bases and J gave up 3 bases; unmatched junction bases: 16. This CDR3 region has 18 residues. CDR3 sequence (DNA): TGTGCCAGCAGTTTACAGGTACGCCTGACAGGGCTCCTCTACGAGCAGTACTTC. It yields the protein CASSLQVRLTGLLYEQYF.

The gene calls are TRBV5-1 and TRBJ1-1; D possibly corresponds to TRBD1 (5 bases). Between the trimmed V and J ends, which lost 0 bases and 2 bases, there was a span of 14 bases. Germline-derived CDR1 and CDR2 are SGHRS and YFSETQ. The CDR3 loop spans 16 amino acids. The CDR3 region is CASSLGYQGYNTEAFF. In DNA form, the CDR3 reads TGCGCCAGCAGCTTGGGGTACCAGGGTTATAACACTGAAGCTTTCTTT.